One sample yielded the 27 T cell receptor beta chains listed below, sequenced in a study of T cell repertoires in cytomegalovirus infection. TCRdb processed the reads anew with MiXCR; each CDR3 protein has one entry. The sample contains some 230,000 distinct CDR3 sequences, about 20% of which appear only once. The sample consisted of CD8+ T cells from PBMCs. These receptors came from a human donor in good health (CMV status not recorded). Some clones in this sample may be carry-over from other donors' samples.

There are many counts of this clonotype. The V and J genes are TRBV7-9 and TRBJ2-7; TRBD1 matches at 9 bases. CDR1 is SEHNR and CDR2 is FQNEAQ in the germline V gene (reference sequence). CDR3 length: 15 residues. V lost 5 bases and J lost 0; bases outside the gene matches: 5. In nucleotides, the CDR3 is TGTGCCAGCAGCGCGGGACAGGGAAGCTCCTACGAGCAGTACTTC. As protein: CASSAGQGSSYEQYF.

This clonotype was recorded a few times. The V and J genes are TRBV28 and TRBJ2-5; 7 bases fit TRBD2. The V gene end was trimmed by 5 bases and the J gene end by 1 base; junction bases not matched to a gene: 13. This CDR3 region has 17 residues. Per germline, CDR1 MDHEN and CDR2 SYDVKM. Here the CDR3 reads CASSLDAGVRGQETQYF. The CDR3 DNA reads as TGTGCCAGCAGTCTAGACGCGGGGGTACGCGGCCAAGAGACCCAGTACTTC.

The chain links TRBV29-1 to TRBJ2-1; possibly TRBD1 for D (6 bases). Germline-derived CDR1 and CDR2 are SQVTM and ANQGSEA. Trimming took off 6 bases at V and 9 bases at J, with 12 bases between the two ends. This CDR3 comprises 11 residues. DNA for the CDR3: TGCAGCGTGTACAGGGTCGGTGAGCAGTTCTTC. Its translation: CSVYRVGEQFF.

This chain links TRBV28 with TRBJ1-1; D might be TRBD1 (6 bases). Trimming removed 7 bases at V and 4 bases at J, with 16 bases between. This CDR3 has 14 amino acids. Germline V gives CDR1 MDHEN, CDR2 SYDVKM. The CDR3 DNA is TGTGCCAGCACCGCCCTTCAGGGGTTCACTGAAGCTTTCTTT. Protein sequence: CASTALQGFTEAFF.

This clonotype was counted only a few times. The CDR3 spells CASSEGLQWSSYNEQFF. CDR3 nucleotide sequence: TGTGCCAGCAGTGAAGGGCTACAGTGGAGCTCCTACAATGAGCAGTTCTTC. The chain couples TRBV2 to TRBJ2-1; D unresolved. The germline gives CDR1 SNHLY, CDR2 FYNNEI. Trimming cost V 1 base and J 0 bases, with 13 bases left between them. The CDR3 has 17 residues.

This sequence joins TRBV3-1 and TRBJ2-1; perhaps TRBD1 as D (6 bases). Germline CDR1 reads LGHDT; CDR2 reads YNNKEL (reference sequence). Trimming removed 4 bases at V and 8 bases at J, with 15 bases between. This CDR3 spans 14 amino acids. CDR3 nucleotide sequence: TGTGCCAGCAGCCCCTTGGGGGCTGGCGATGAGCAGTTCTTC. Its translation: CASSPLGAGDEQFF.

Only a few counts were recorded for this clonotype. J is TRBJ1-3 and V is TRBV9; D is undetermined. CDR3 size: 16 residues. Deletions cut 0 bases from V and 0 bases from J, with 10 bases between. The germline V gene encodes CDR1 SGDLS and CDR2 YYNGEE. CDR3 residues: CASSVEGRGSGNTIYF. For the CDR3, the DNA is TGTGCCAGCAGCGTAGAAGGACGAGGCTCTGGAAACACCATATATTTT.

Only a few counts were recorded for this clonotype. CDR3 nucleotide sequence: TGTGCCAGCAGTTACTCAACAGGGCCAGAAGCTTTCTTT. It specifies CASSYSTGPEAFF. V is TRBV6-6 and J is TRBJ1-1; possibly TRBD1 for D (6 bases). This CDR3 region has 13 residues. Germline V gene lookup returns CDR1 MNHNY and CDR2 SVGAGI (reference sequence). V was cut by 0 bases and J by 8 bases, with 10 bases left in between.

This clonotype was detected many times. The CDR3 region has the DNA TGTGCCAGCTCACCTGAGGGGCACTCGAACCTCTACGAGCAGTACTTC. It specifies CASSPEGHSNLYEQYF. The rearrangement links TRBV18 to TRBJ2-7; D tentatively reads TRBD1 or TRBD2 (5 bases each). The V and J ends lost 3 bases and 3 bases respectively, with 18 bases between them. The CDR3 is 16 amino acids. Germline CDR1 is KGHSH and CDR2 is LQKENI.

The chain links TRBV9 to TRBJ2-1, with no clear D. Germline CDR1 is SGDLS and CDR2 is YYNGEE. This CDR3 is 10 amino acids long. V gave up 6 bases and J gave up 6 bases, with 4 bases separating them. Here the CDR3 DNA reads TGTGCCAGCACCCCCAATGAGCAGTTCTTC. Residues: CASTPNEQFF.

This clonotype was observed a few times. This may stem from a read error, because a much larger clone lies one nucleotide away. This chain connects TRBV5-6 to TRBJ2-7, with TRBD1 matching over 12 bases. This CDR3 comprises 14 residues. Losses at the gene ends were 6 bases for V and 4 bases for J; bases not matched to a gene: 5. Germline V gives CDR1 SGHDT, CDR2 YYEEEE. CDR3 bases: TGTGCCAGCAACCCGGGACAGGGGGCTTACGAGCAGTACTTC. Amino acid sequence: CASNPGQGAYEQYF.

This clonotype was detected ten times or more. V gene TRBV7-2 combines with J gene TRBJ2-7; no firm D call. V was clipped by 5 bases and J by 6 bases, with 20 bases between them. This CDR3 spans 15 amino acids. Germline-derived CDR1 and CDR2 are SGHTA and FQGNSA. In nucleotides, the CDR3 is TGTGCCAGCAGCCTTACGACTGGAACTTTACGCGAGCAGTACTTC. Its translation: CASSLTTGTLREQYF.

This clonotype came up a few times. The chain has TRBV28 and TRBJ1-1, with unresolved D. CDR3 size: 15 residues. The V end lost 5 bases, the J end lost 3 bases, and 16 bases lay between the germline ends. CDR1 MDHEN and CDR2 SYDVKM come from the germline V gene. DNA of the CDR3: TGTGCCAGCAGTCCCCTGGGCGAGGTCTACACTGAAGCTTTCTTT. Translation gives CASSPLGEVYTEAFF.

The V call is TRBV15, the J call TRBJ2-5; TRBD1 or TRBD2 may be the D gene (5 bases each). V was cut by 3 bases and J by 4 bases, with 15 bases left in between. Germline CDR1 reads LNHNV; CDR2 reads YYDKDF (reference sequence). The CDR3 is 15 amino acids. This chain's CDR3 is CATSSPSSGGETQYF. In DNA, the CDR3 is TGTGCCACCAGCAGCCCCTCCAGTGGGGGAGAGACCCAGTACTTC.

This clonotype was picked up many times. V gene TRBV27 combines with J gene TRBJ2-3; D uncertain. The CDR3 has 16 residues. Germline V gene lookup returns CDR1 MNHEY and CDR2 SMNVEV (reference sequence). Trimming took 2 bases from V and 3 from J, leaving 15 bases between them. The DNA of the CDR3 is TGTGCCAGCAGTTTACCCACGACCCTTGGTACAGATACGCAGTATTTT. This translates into CASSLPTTLGTDTQYF.

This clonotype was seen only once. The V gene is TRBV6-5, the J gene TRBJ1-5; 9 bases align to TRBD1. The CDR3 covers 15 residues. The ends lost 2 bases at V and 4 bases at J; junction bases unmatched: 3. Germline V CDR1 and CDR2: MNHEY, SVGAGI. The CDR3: CASSYGTGRNQPQHF. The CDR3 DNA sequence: TGTGCCAGCAGTTACGGGACAGGGAGAAATCAGCCCCAGCATTTT.

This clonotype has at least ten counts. DNA for the CDR3: TGTGCCAGCAGCCTGCGGACAGCGAGCTACGAGCAGTACTTC. This encodes CASSLRTASYEQYF. The chain uses TRBV7-6 and TRBJ2-7; a weak D match, TRBD1 (6 bases). The CDR3 has 14 residues. CDR1 is SGHVS and CDR2 is FNYEAQ in the germline V gene. V gave up 5 bases and J gave up 3 bases, with 14 bases separating them. Full variable domain (remainder filled in from reference TRBV7-6 and TRBJ2-7): GAGVSQSPRYKVTKRGQDVALRCDPISGHVSLYWYRQALGQGPEFLTYFNYEAQQDKSGLPNDRFSAERPEGSISTLTIQRTEQRDSAMYRCASSLRTASYEQYFGPGTRLTVT.

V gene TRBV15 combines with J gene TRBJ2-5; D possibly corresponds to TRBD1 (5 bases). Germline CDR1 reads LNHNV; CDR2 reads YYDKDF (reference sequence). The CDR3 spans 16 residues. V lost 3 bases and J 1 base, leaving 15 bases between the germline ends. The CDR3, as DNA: TGTGCCACCAGCAGTGGTGCGCTTGGGGCCCAAGAGACCCAGTACTTC. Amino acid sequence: CATSSGALGAQETQYF.

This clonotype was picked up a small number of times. The CDR3 region has the DNA TGTGCCAGCGAGACCGGGACTACAACACCCAATGAGCAGTTCTTC. Protein: CASETGTTTPNEQFF. This chain links TRBV28 with TRBJ2-1, with TRBD2 identical over 7 bases. The CDR3 is made up of 15 amino acids. The ends lost 8 bases at V and 6 bases at J; junction bases unmatched: 13. In germline, CDR1 is MDHEN, CDR2 SYDVKM.

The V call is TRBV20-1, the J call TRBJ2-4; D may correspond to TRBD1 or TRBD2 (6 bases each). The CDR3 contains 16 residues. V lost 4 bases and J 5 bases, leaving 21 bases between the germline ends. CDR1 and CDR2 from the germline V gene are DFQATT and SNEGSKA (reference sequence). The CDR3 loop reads CSANSGDMRGENIQYF. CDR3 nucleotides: TGCAGTGCTAATTCCGGGGACATGAGGGGGGAAAACATTCAGTACTTC.

The CDR3: CSIVTLTGIETQYF. The CDR3 coding sequence is TGCAGCATTGTGACTCTGACAGGGATAGAGACCCAGTACTTC. J is TRBJ2-5 and V is TRBV29-1; 7 positions agree with TRBD1. This CDR3 comprises 14 residues. Germline V lookup: CDR1 SQVTM, CDR2 ANQGSEA. After removal of 8 bases from V and 4 bases from J, the junction contained 13 bases not matched to a gene. Full variable domain (rest looked up from reference TRBV29-1 and TRBJ2-5): SAVISQKPSRDICQRGTSLTIQCQVDSQVTMMFWYRQQPGQSLTLIATANQGSEATYESGFVIDKFPISRPNLTFSTLTVSNMSPEDSSIYLCSIVTLTGIETQYFGPGTRLLVL.

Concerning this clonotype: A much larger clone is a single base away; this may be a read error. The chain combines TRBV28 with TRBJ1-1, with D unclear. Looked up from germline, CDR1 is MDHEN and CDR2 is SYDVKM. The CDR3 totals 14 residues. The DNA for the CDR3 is TGTGCCAGCAGTTTATTTACTGAGAACACTGAAGTTTTCTTT. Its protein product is CASSLFTENTEVFF.

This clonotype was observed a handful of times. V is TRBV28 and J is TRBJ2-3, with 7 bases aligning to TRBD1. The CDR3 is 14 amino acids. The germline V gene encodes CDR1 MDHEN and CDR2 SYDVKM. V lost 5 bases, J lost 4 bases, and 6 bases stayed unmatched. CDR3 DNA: TGTGCCAGCAGTGAGGACAGGCCCTCAGATACGCAGTATTTT. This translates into CASSEDRPSDTQYF.

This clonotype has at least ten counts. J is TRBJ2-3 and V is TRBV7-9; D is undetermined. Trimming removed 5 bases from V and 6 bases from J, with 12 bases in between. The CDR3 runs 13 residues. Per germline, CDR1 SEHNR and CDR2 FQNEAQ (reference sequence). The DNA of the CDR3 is TGTGCCAGCAGCGAACTACCGGCGGATACGCAGTATTTT. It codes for CASSELPADTQYF.

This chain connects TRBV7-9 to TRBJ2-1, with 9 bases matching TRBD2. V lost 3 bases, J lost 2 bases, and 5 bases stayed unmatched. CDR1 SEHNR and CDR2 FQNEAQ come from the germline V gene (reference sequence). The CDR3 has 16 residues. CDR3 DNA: TGTGCCAGCAGCTTGTCTAGCGGGGACGCCTACAATGAGCAGTTCTTC. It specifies CASSLSSGDAYNEQFF.

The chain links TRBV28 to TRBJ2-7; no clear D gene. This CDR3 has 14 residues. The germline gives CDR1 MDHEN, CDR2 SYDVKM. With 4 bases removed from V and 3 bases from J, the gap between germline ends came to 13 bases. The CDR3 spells CASSYRPKYYEQYF. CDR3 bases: TGTGCCAGCAGTTATCGTCCAAAGTACTACGAGCAGTACTTC.

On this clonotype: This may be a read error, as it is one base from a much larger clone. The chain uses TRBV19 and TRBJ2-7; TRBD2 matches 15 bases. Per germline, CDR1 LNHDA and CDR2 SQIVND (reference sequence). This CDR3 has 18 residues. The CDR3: CVSGASGTSGGPYYEQYF. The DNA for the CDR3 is TGTGTCAGTGGTGCTTCCGGGACTAGCGGGGGGCCGTACTACGAGCAGTACTTC.